Below, 7 T cell receptor beta chains from the same sample are listed, as sequenced in a study of blood T cell repertoires in COVID-19. Some clones are missing from TCRdb's copy, which holds only in-frame ones; the method was immunoSEQ multiplex PCR. The sample lists roughly 64,000 clones, 80% to 90% occurring once. Material: peripheral blood. The receptors stem from a middle-aged man with acute or convalescent COVID-19.

V usage is TRBV11-3 and J usage is TRBJ1-2; TRBD1 matches at 7 bases. Germline lookup yields CDR1 SGHNT and CDR2 YENEEA. Losses at the gene ends were 4 bases for V and 4 bases for J; bases not matched to a gene: 15. The CDR3 extends over 17 amino acids. The CDR3 sequence is CASSSRTRGQEGYGYTF. DNA of the CDR3: TGTGCCAGCAGCTCCCGGACGCGTGGACAGGAGGGCTATGGCTACACCTTC.

The chain has TRBV7-2 and TRBJ1-5, with a tentative D call TRBD1 (5 bases). V lost 4 bases and J 4 bases, leaving 14 bases between the germline ends. Germline CDR1 SGHTA, CDR2 FQGNSA. The CDR3 loop spans 15 amino acids. The chain's CDR3 is CASSWGVDQNQPQHF. The CDR3, as DNA: TGTGCCAGCAGCTGGGGGGTGGATCAAAATCAGCCCCAGCATTTT.

This clone occurred a few times. The chain carries TRBV2 and TRBJ2-5, with 9 positions matching TRBD1. The CDR3 has 13 amino acids. Per germline, CDR1 SNHLY and CDR2 FYNNEI. With 5 bases clipped from V and 5 bases from J, the junction kept 3 bases outside the gene matches. CDR3 in DNA: TGTGCCAGCAGTTCCGGGACAGGGGAGACCCAGTACTTC. Protein product: CASSSGTGETQYF.

The count of this clone is one. The chain combines TRBV11-2 with TRBJ2-7, with D possibly matching TRBD2 (5 bases). Looked up from germline, CDR1 is SGHAT and CDR2 is FQNNGV. V gave up 8 bases and J gave up 2 bases, with 10 bases separating them. CDR3 size: 12 residues. Here the CDR3 reads CASSGNTYEQYF. As DNA, the CDR3 is TGTGCCAGCTCCGGGAACACCTACGAGCAGTACTTC.

The CDR3 nucleotides read TGCGCCAGCAGCCAAGAACCCTTGGGGGGGCGCGAGCAGTACTTC. Protein product: CASSQEPLGGREQYF. The chain recombines TRBV4-1 with TRBJ2-7; D might be TRBD2 (7 bases). CDR1 is MGHRA and CDR2 is YSYEKL in the germline V gene. There are 15 residues in the CDR3. V lost 0 bases and J lost 6, with 15 bases in between.

V usage is TRBV6-5 and J usage is TRBJ1-6, with TRBD1 identical over 10 bases. In germline, CDR1 is MNHEY, CDR2 SVGAGI. The CDR3 has 15 residues. V lost 6 bases to trimming and J lost 6 bases; unmatched junction nucleotides: 5. CDR3 DNA: TGTGCCAGCAGCCTGCGGGACAGGGGTAATTCACCCCTCCACTTT. As protein: CASSLRDRGNSPLHF.

This chain connects TRBV4-1 to TRBJ1-5; 7 bases agree with TRBD1. Per germline, CDR1 MGHRA and CDR2 YSYEKL. The CDR3 runs 15 residues. V shed 2 bases, J shed 2 bases, and the junction held 3 bases outside the gene matches. The chain's CDR3 is CASSQPGTGNQPQHF. CDR3 nucleotide sequence: TGCGCCAGCAGCCAACCCGGGACAGGCAATCAGCCCCAGCATTTT.